This is a list of T cell receptor beta chains from one sample in a study of T cells in Graves' hyperthyroidism and ophthalmopathy. TCRdb itself ran the multiplex PCR reads through MiXCR, one entry per CDR3 protein. The data hold a few hundred thousand distinct CDR3 sequences, with roughly 50% observed a single time. Sequencing was carried out using peripheral blood or thyroid tissue (not recorded which). These TCRs come from a woman in her late teens or twenties with Graves' hyperthyroidism. Each CDR3 is given without its conserved first and last residue. The D gene is left open where the match is weak.

len	v_gene	j_gene	d_gene	CDR3aa
14	TRBV11-2	TRBJ1-5	.	ASSPVREYSNQPQH
13	TRBV7-2	TRBJ2-2	.	ASSLSTANTGELF
9	TRBV5-4	TRBJ1-2	.	ASSLGWGYT
10	TRBV12-3/TRBV12-4	TRBJ2-7	.	ASSSPPREQY
12	TRBV5-5	TRBJ1-4	TRBD1	ASSSRGANEKLF
10	TRBV20-1	TRBJ1-2	.	SAGRTNYGYT
11	TRBV10-3	TRBJ1-2	TRBD1	ATYSRQGDGYT
12	TRBV20-1	TRBJ1-4	TRBD1	SPYQQGTNEKLF
13	TRBV10-3	TRBJ1-2	.	ATEGLPRGSYGYT
10	TRBV2	TRBJ1-2	.	ASSEAGDGYT